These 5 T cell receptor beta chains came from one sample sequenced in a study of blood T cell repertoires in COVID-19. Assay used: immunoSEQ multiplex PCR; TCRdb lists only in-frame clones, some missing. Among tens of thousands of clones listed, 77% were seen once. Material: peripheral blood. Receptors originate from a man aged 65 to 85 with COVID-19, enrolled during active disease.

In DNA, the CDR3 is TGTGCCAGCAGTAACCAGGGAATTTACACTGAAGCTTTCTTT. Residues: CASSNQGIYTEAFF. The J gene is TRBJ1-1, the V gene TRBV6-5; D possibly corresponds to TRBD1 (5 bases). This CDR3 spans 14 amino acids. Germline V gene sequence: CDR1 MNHEY, CDR2 SVGAGI. Trimming removed 5 bases at V and 3 bases at J, with 13 bases between.

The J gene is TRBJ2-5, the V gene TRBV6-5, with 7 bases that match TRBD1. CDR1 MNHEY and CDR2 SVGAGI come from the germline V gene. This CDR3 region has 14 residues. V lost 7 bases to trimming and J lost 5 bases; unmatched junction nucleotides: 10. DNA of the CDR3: TGTGCCAGCACCCCTACAGGGGCTCGGGAGACCCAGTACTTC. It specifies CASTPTGARETQYF.

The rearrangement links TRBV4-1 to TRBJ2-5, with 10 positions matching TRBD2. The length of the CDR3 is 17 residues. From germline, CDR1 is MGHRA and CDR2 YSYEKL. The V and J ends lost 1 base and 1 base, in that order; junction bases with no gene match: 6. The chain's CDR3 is CASSQGSSGRPQETQYF. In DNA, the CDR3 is TGCGCCAGCAGCCAAGGGTCTAGCGGGAGACCCCAAGAGACCCAGTACTTC.

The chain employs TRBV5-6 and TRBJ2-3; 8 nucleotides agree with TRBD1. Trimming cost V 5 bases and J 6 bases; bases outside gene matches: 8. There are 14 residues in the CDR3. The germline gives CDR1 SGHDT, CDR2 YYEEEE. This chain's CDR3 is CASSWDRPGDTQYF. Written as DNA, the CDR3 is TGTGCCAGCAGTTGGGACAGGCCAGGGGATACGCAGTATTTT.

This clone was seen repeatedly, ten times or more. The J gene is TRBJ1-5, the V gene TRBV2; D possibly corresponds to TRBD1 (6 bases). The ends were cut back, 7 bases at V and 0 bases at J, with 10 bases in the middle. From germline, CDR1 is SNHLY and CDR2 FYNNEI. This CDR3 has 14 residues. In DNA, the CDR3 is TGTGCCAGCACCCGACAGGTTAGCAATCAGCCCCAGCATTTT. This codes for CASTRQVSNQPQHF.